The 14 T cell receptor beta chains in this list originate from one sample, sequenced in a study of blood T cell repertoires in COVID-19. TCRdb's table, derived via immunoSEQ multiplex PCR, lists solely in-frame clones and lacks some. The top ten clones hold about 1.8% of a sample with 100,000 or so clones, 85% of them seen once. Sequencing was done on a sample of peripheral blood. Source of these receptors: a woman aged 70-85 years with active or convalescent COVID-19.

The V and J genes are TRBV27 and TRBJ1-1; tentative D call: TRBD1 (5 bases). V lost 4 bases, J lost 0 bases, and 15 bases lay in between. Germline CDR1 and CDR2: MNHEY and SMNVEV (reference sequence). The CDR3 covers 16 residues. CDR3 in DNA: TGTGCCAGCAGTTCCCCCCAGGGCCAGATGAACACTGAAGCTTTCTTT. Translation: CASSSPQGQMNTEAFF.

The rearrangement links TRBV10-3 to TRBJ2-7; the match to TRBD2 covers 11 bases. The CDR3 contains 21 residues. V lost 3 bases, J lost 1 base, and 20 bases stayed unmatched. Germline assignment: CDR1 ENHRY and CDR2 SYGVKD. This chain's CDR3 is CAISDSVNRDPSGRLSYEQYF. The CDR3 DNA reads TGTGCCATCAGTGATTCGGTGAATCGGGACCCTAGCGGGAGGCTTTCCTACGAGCAGTACTTC.

The chain joins TRBV19 to TRBJ1-6, with D unclear. Trimming left V 0 bases short and J 7 bases short, with 4 bases between. The CDR3 has 13 residues. Germline V CDR1 and CDR2: LNHDA, SQIVND (reference sequence). In DNA form, the CDR3 reads TGTGCCAGTAGTATAGAAACAAATTCACCCCTCCACTTT. As protein: CASSIETNSPLHF. Drawing the rest from reference TRBV19 and TRBJ1-6, the complete variable domain is DGGITQSPKYLFRKEGQNVTLSCEQNLNHDAMYWYRQDPGQGLRLIYYSQIVNDFQKGDIAEGYSVSREKKESFPLTVTSAQKNPTAFYLCASSIETNSPLHFGNGTRLTVT.

The chain employs TRBV6-5 and TRBJ2-7, with TRBD2 as a possible D gene (6 bases). V shed 0 bases and J shed 4 bases, with 10 bases lying between them. CDR1 and CDR2 (germline): MNHEY, SVGAGI. The CDR3 loop spans 14 amino acids. The CDR3 reads CASSYSAGRYEQYF. As DNA, the CDR3 is TGTGCCAGCAGTTACTCGGCAGGGAGGTACGAGCAGTACTTC.

The V call is TRBV9, the J call TRBJ2-2, with 9 bases identical to TRBD1. The CDR3 covers 16 residues. Germline CDR1 and CDR2: SGDLS and YYNGEE. Germline trimming cut 3 bases from V and 2 bases from J; bases unmatched to any gene: 5. This CDR3 is CASSDMGQGNTGELFF. The DNA for the CDR3 is TGTGCCAGCAGCGATATGGGACAGGGAAACACCGGGGAGCTGTTTTTT.

V gene TRBV28 combines with J gene TRBJ1-2, with 8 positions matching TRBD1. The CDR3 has 14 amino acids. J lost 7 bases, V lost 5 bases, and 9 bases had no gene match. Germline CDR1 MDHEN, CDR2 SYDVKM. This CDR3 is CASSTQTGDGGYTF. The CDR3 bases are TGTGCCAGCAGTACCCAGACAGGGGACGGTGGCTACACCTTC.

CDR3 bases: TGCGCCAGCAGCTTGCGTAGCGGGACGCAGATACAAGAGACCCAGTACTTC. Its protein is CASSLRSGTQIQETQYF. This sequence joins TRBV5-1 and TRBJ2-5; 8 bases are shared with TRBD2. CDR3 length: 17 amino acids. Per the germline V gene, CDR1 is SGHRS and CDR2 is YFSETQ. The trim removed 1 base at V and 2 bases at J, leaving 10 bases unmatched. The variable domain in full, completed from reference TRBV5-1 and TRBJ2-5, reads KAGVTQTPRYLIKTRGQQVTLSCSPISGHRSVSWYQQTPGQGLQFLFEYFSETQRNKGNFPGRFSGRQFSNSRSEMNVSTLELGDSALYLCASSLRSGTQIQETQYFGPGTRLLVL.

This rearrangement joins TRBV21-1 to TRBJ1-5; TRBD1, the D gene given by the table, was not confirmed from the DNA. TRBV21-1 is flagged as a pseudogene. This CDR3 is built from 18 residues. CDR3 residues: CASSKAPGHLYSNQPQHF. The DNA for the CDR3 is TGTGCCAGCAGCAAAGCTCCCGGACATCTCTATAGCAATCAGCCCCAGCATTTT.

The CDR3 DNA reads TGCGCCAGCAGCATAGGACAGGGGGCCTTCCAGGAGCAGTTCTTC. This codes for CASSIGQGAFQEQFF. The chain carries TRBV5-1 and TRBJ2-1, with 11 bases fitting TRBD1. This CDR3 comprises 15 residues. Unmatched junction bases numbered 10, after V lost 4 bases and J lost 10 bases. Per the germline V gene, CDR1 is SGHRS and CDR2 is YFSETQ. The whole variable domain, remainder taken from reference TRBV5-1 and TRBJ2-1, is KAGVTQTPRYLIKTRGQQVTLSCSPISGHRSVSWYQQTPGQGLQFLFEYFSETQRNKGNFPGRFSGRQFSNSRSEMNVSTLELGDSALYLCASSIGQGAFQEQFFGPGTRLTVL.

The chain recombines TRBV29-1 with TRBJ1-2; TRBD1 aligns across 7 bases. Germline V lookup: CDR1 SQVTM, CDR2 ANQGSEA. V lost 7 bases, J lost 4 bases, and 15 bases stayed unmatched. This CDR3 contains 15 residues. The CDR3 DNA reads as TGCAGCGCTCACACGGGTGTCAGGGACAGCTATGGCTACACCTTC. Its translation: CSAHTGVRDSYGYTF.

The CDR3 bases are TGTGCCTGGAGTGTTGGGTTCAGGGATGGCTACACCTTC. Its protein product is CAWSVGFRDGYTF. This chain links TRBV30 with TRBJ1-2, with D possibly TRBD1 on 5 matching bases. Germline V gene data show CDR1 as GTSNPN and CDR2 as SVGIG (reference sequence). This CDR3 spans 13 amino acids. Trimming pared 0 bases from V and 6 bases from J, leaving 11 bases between.

This clone has ten or more counts. In DNA, the CDR3 is TGTGCCAGCAGAGATTGGACAGGGGGTCTGTCCGAGCAGTACTTC. Its protein product is CASRDWTGGLSEQYF. The V and J genes are TRBV2 and TRBJ2-7, with 10 nucleotides matching TRBD1. The CDR3 covers 15 residues. The V segment lost 6 bases and the J segment 6 bases; nucleotides outside the gene matches: 11. The germline gives CDR1 SNHLY, CDR2 FYNNEI.

The genes are TRBV27 and TRBJ1-2, with TRBD1 identical over 10 bases. The V gene's germline CDR1 is MNHEY and CDR2 SMNVEV (reference sequence). Trimming removed 4 bases from V and 3 bases from J; junction bases left unmatched: 17. The CDR3 is made up of 19 amino acids. The CDR3 here is CASSSTTPGQGLTYYGYTF. The CDR3 coding sequence is TGTGCCAGCAGTTCAACTACTCCGGGACAGGGGCTAACTTACTATGGCTACACCTTC.

The chain couples TRBV24-1 to TRBJ1-1, with 10 bases fitting TRBD1. V dropped 8 bases and J dropped 4; count of bases not matched to a gene: 3. From germline, CDR1 is KGHDR and CDR2 SFDVKD. This CDR3 contains 13 residues. The CDR3 DNA is TGTGCCACCACCCGGACAGGGGGCACTGAAGCTTTCTTT. This sequence encodes CATTRTGGTEAFF.